These T cell receptor beta chains were read from a single sample in a study of tumor-infiltrating lymphocytes in primary liver carcinoma. TCRdb reprocessed the multiplex PCR reads with MiXCR, giving one entry per CDR3 protein. Of fewer than 350,000 distinct CDR3 sequences detected, over 55% appear once; the ten largest clones hold roughly 9%. The sample consisted of peripheral blood. The receptors were gathered from a man between 40 and 49 years old with primary liver carcinoma and hepatitis B virus infection. The CDR3 runs from the conserved cysteine through the conserved F or W.

>TRBJ2-5|TRBV5-1
CASSFDQETKYF
>TRBJ2-3|TRBV5-1
CASRIQEGTDTQYF
>TRBJ2-3|TRBV7-9
CASSLSSSIDTQYF
>TRBJ2-5|TRBV11-1
CASSWDTEGQETQYF
>TRBJ2-4|TRBV30
CAWSTPPKNIQYF
>TRBJ2-1|TRBV5-5
CASSFIGGSPYSEQFF
>TRBJ2-3|TRBV4-1
CASSLTSPAGDTDTQYF
>TRBJ1-1|TRBV5-1
CASSLGDREDTEAFF
>TRBJ2-5|TRBV12-3/TRBV12-4
CASTRVQKEIQHF
>TRBJ1-1|TRBV11-2
CASSRDSGQAFF
>TRBJ1-2|TRBV28
CASSLMGGYCYTF
>TRBJ2-7|TRBV6-1
CTSSEAVYEQYF
>TRBJ1-4|TRBV28
CASSFGQGREKLFF
>TRBJ2-1|TRBV11-1
CANSLLVSGGENEQFF
>TRBJ2-5|TRBV5-4
CASSPAAPPQETQYF
>TRBJ2-1|TRBV5-1
CASSLEGAREQFF
>TRBJ2-4|TRBV28
CASNFGDIQYF
>TRBJ1-2|TRBV30
CAWSAGGNYGYTF
>TRBJ2-4|TRBV10-3
CAISDGGNIQHF
>TRBJ2-7|TRBV4-2
CASSQDSASGSLKAPYGQYF
>TRBJ2-2|TRBV29-1
CSVVGQPNTGELFF
>TRBJ2-5|TRBV11-1
CVCTPGTGVETQYF
>TRBJ2-7|TRBV6-5
CASISAGTEFLYEQYF
>TRBJ2-3|TRBV29-1
CSVAHATSTDTQYF
>TRBJ2-1|TRBV14
CASSHASLRSSYNEQFF
>TRBJ2-1|TRBV29-1
CSVEGLAGDEQFF
>TRBJ2-2|TRBV6-6
CASSFSPTEELFF
>TRBJ1-1|TRBV11-1
CASSFGQGITEAFF